The 32 T cell receptor beta chains reported below all come from one sample, sequenced in a study of radiation and T cells in renal cell carcinoma. Time point denoted: blood 4 weeks post-SBRT, at nephrectomy. The treatment is: 15 Gy SBRT to primary tumor, nephrectomy 4 weeks later. Sequencing was performed with immunoSEQ multiplex PCR; in TCRdb, only in-frame clones are kept and a portion is missing. The sample records around 100,000 clones, around 80% being singletons. The sample was blood, taken from a patient whose treatment included radiotherapy and nephrectomy. The receptors derive from a man between 60 and 75 years old with renal cell carcinoma.

The genes are TRBV6-5 and TRBJ2-1; the D gene is possibly TRBD1 (6 bases). This CDR3 has 13 amino acids. Trimming took off 4 bases at V and 8 bases at J, with 12 bases between the two ends. The germline CDR1 and CDR2 sequences are MNHEY and SVGAGI. This CDR3 reads CASSSGTFDEQFF. Written as DNA, the CDR3 is TGTGCCAGCAGTTCCGGGACATTCGATGAGCAGTTCTTC.

The chain is built from TRBV19 and TRBJ2-1, with 11 bases that match TRBD2. The V gene end was trimmed by 7 bases and the J gene end by 3 bases; junction bases not matched to a gene: 5. CDR1 is LNHDA and CDR2 is SQIVND in the germline V gene (reference sequence). The CDR3 has 15 residues. CDR3 DNA sequence: TGTGCCAGTAAACTAGCGGGAGCGAACTACAATGAGCAGTTCTTC. This codes for CASKLAGANYNEQFF. The whole variable domain, remainder taken from reference TRBV19 and TRBJ2-1, is DGGITQSPKYLFRKEGQNVTLSCEQNLNHDAMYWYRQDPGQGLRLIYYSQIVNDFQKGDIAEGYSVSREKKESFPLTVTSAQKNPTAFYLCASKLAGANYNEQFFGPGTRLTVL.

This chain connects TRBV10-2 to TRBJ2-7; maybe TRBD2 (6 bases). The CDR3 spans 13 residues. Germline lookup yields CDR1 WSHSY and CDR2 SAAADI. The V gene lost 4 bases and the J gene lost 2 bases, with 9 bases spanning the gap. In DNA form, the CDR3 reads TGCGCCAGCAGTGTCGGGACTCCCTACGAGCAGTACTTC. This sequence encodes CASSVGTPYEQYF.

With regard to this clone: This may stem from a read error, because a much larger clone lies one nucleotide away. The V call is TRBV7-7, the J call TRBJ1-1; 7 bases map to TRBD1. The CDR3 consists of 13 residues. Trimming removed 5 bases from V and 5 bases from J; junction bases left unmatched: 5. From germline, CDR1 is SSHAT and CDR2 FNYEAQ (reference sequence). DNA of the CDR3: TGTGCCAGCAGCCTAAGACAGGGAACTGAAGCTTTCTTT. Amino acid sequence: CASSLRQGTEAFF.

The CDR3 loop is CASSIASGNQPQHF. CDR3 coding DNA: TGTGCCAGTAGTATTGCCTCGGGGAATCAGCCCCAGCATTTT. The J gene is TRBJ1-5, the V gene TRBV19; D call uncertain. Trimming pared 3 bases from V and 4 bases from J, leaving 10 bases between. The CDR3 is 14 amino acids. Germline V CDR1 and CDR2: LNHDA, SQIVND (reference sequence).

V gene TRBV28 combines with J gene TRBJ1-4; the match to TRBD1 covers 11 bases. Germline CDR1 reads MDHEN; CDR2 reads SYDVKM. The CDR3 consists of 16 residues. V shed 3 bases and J 8 bases; nucleotides not matched to a gene: 8. The CDR3 here is CASSFRTGGLGEKLFF. CDR3 DNA: TGTGCCAGCAGTTTCAGGACAGGGGGCTTAGGGGAAAAACTGTTTTTT.

The chain is built from TRBV27 and TRBJ2-1; 11 nucleotides agree with TRBD2. Trimming took 4 bases from V and 4 from J; bases not matched to a gene: 6. CDR1 and CDR2 from the germline V gene are MNHEY and SMNVEV (reference sequence). The CDR3 length is 16 residues. The CDR3 region is CASSYLSGRAYNEQFF. The DNA of the CDR3 is TGTGCCAGCAGTTACCTTAGCGGGAGGGCTTACAATGAGCAGTTCTTC.

The chain uses TRBV2 and TRBJ1-1, with TRBD1 matching 7 bases. Germline CDR1 and CDR2: SNHLY and FYNNEI. V was pared by 6 bases and J by 0 bases, with 25 bases of the junction left unmatched. The CDR3 loop spans 21 amino acids. The DNA of the CDR3 is TGTGCCAGCAGAGGGACAGTGCGACCTTTCGCTGGGAGGTTTATGAACACTGAAGCTTTCTTT. Its protein product is CASRGTVRPFAGRFMNTEAFF.

The chain joins TRBV7-9 to TRBJ1-2; D remains unclear. The V end lost 1 base, the J end lost 8 bases, and 5 bases lay between the germline ends. The CDR3 covers 11 residues. The V gene's germline CDR1 is SEHNR and CDR2 FQNEAQ (reference sequence). The CDR3 sequence: CASSLVPGYTF. The CDR3 nucleotides are TGTGCCAGCAGCTTAGTTCCCGGCTACACCTTC.

J is TRBJ2-5 and V is TRBV6-1; TRBD2 matches at 11 bases. The trim removed 2 bases at V and 1 base at J, leaving 0 bases unmatched. Germline V gives CDR1 MNHNS, CDR2 SASEGT. This CDR3 contains 15 residues. The CDR3 spells CASSELAGGQETQYF. The CDR3 DNA is TGTGCCAGCAGTGAACTAGCGGGAGGCCAAGAGACCCAGTACTTC.

The chain has TRBV7-2 and TRBJ2-1; no firm D call. The CDR3 runs 14 residues. The V and J ends lost 7 bases and 9 bases respectively, with 19 bases between them. Germline CDR1 SGHTA, CDR2 FQGNSA. CDR3 nucleotides: TGTGCCAGCACCTTTTCTCCTAGTATCCCTGAGCAGTTCTTC. Protein sequence: CASTFSPSIPEQFF.

The chain couples TRBV6-1 to TRBJ1-3, with D unclear. CDR1 MNHNS and CDR2 SASEGT come from the germline V gene. The V end lost 6 bases, the J end lost 0 bases, and 9 bases lay between the germline ends. The CDR3 is made up of 14 amino acids. In nucleotides, the CDR3 is TGTGCCAGCAGGGGAATCCGCTCTGGAAACACCATATATTTT. Encoded protein: CASRGIRSGNTIYF.

The chain employs TRBV29-1 and TRBJ2-1; TRBD1 aligns across 8 bases. The V gene's germline CDR1 is SQVTM and CDR2 ANQGSEA. The junction had 19 bases not matched to a gene; V was cut back by 5 bases and J by 1 base. There are 19 residues in the CDR3. CDR3 nucleotides: TGCAGCGTTAGGGATAGGGGACAGGTACCAAGGGGGTCCTACAATGAGCAGTTCTTC. Protein product: CSVRDRGQVPRGSYNEQFF.

CDR3 sequence (DNA): TGTGCCAGCAGCCCCCGGGGGAGCGGTGAGTGGGCGGATACGCAGTATTTT. Translation: CASSPRGSGEWADTQYF. This sequence joins TRBV7-3 and TRBJ2-3; TRBD2 might be the D (6 bases). CDR3 length: 17 amino acids. Germline V CDR1 and CDR2: SGHTA, FQGTGA. V lost 5 bases, J lost 6 bases, and 24 bases lay in between. Looking up the rest from reference TRBV7-3 and TRBJ2-3 gives the full variable domain: GAGVSQTPSNKVTEKGKYVELRCDPISGHTALYWYRQSLGQGPEFLIYFQGTGAADDSGLPNDRFFAVRPEGSVSTLKIQRTERGDSAVYLCASSPRGSGEWADTQYFGPGTRLTVL.

This clone is large in the sample. This chain connects TRBV11-3 to TRBJ2-4; 14 bases match TRBD2. The CDR3 sequence is 14 residues long. V lost 4 bases to trimming and J lost 13 bases; unmatched junction nucleotides: 6. The germline V gene encodes CDR1 SGHNT and CDR2 YENEEA. Here the CDR3 reads CASSSGLAGAGQYF. The CDR3 DNA reads TGTGCCAGCAGCTCGGGACTAGCGGGAGCGGGACAGTACTTC.

The chain is built from TRBV21-1 and TRBJ2-3; the table's D call of TRBD2 was not tested on the DNA. TRBV21-1 represents a pseudogene. The CDR3 has 18 residues. Here the CDR3 reads CASSKEDGTSNSTDTQYF. For the CDR3, the DNA is TGTGCCAGCAGCAAAGAGGACGGGACTAGCAATTCCACAGATACGCAGTATTTT.

The genes are TRBV5-6 and TRBJ1-2; 7 bases match TRBD1. The CDR3 loop spans 16 amino acids. The J segment lost 1 base and the V segment lost 2 bases, leaving 8 bases of the junction unmatched. Per the germline V gene, CDR1 is SGHDT and CDR2 is YYEEEE. CDR3 amino acids: CASSFRYTGDNYGYTF. CDR3 sequence (DNA): TGTGCCAGCAGCTTTAGATATACAGGGGATAACTATGGCTACACCTTC.

This chain links TRBV7-2 with TRBJ2-7; no clear D gene. Trimming shortened V by 4 bases and J by 4 bases, and 14 bases separated the two germline ends. Germline V gene lookup returns CDR1 SGHTA and CDR2 FQGNSA. The CDR3 contains 14 residues. CDR3 nucleotide sequence: TGTGCCAGCAGCTCGCAGCGCACCGCATACGAGCAGTACTTC. This sequence encodes CASSSQRTAYEQYF.

This chain joins TRBV19 and TRBJ1-5; D is ambiguous. V lost 7 bases and J 0 bases, leaving 13 bases between the germline ends. The CDR3 runs to 15 residues. Germline loops: CDR1 LNHDA, CDR2 SQIVND (reference sequence). CDR3 sequence (DNA): TGTGCCAGTAACGGCGGGCCGTTTAGCAATCAGCCCCAGCATTTT. As protein: CASNGGPFSNQPQHF.

The chain uses TRBV5-6 and TRBJ2-5; TRBD2 matches at 7 bases. V was pared by 4 bases and J by 5 bases, with 14 bases of the junction left unmatched. The CDR3 spans 16 residues. Germline CDR1 and CDR2: SGHDT and YYEEEE. CDR3 DNA sequence: TGTGCCAGCAGCCCCATCGCGGGGACTAACGAGGAGACCCAGTACTTC. This codes for CASSPIAGTNEETQYF.

V usage is TRBV5-1 and J usage is TRBJ2-7; D is possibly TRBD2 (6 bases). Germline lookup yields CDR1 SGHRS and CDR2 YFSETQ. V was cut by 2 bases and J by 2 bases, with 14 bases left in between. The CDR3 runs 15 residues. CDR3 in amino acids: CASSFDGRTTYEQYF. The CDR3 DNA is TGCGCCAGCAGCTTTGACGGGAGAACTACCTACGAGCAGTACTTC.

The V and J genes are TRBV9 and TRBJ2-1, with D possibly TRBD2 on 5 matching bases. Germline V lookup: CDR1 SGDLS, CDR2 YYNGEE. This CDR3 spans 18 amino acids. V was trimmed by 0 bases and J by 7 bases, leaving 23 bases between them. CDR3 in amino acids: CASSVEDLRRPVRNEQFF. CDR3 bases: TGTGCCAGCAGCGTAGAGGACCTCCGGAGGCCCGTACGGAATGAGCAGTTCTTC.

This chain uses TRBV30 with TRBJ2-1, with 10 bases matching TRBD1. V dropped 3 bases and J dropped 5; count of bases not matched to a gene: 1. The germline gives CDR1 GTSNPN, CDR2 SVGIG (reference sequence). The CDR3 is 13 residues long. This CDR3 reads CAWSGTGDNEQFF. In DNA, the CDR3 is TGTGCCTGGAGCGGGACAGGGGACAATGAGCAGTTCTTC. The whole variable domain, filled in from reference TRBV30 and TRBJ2-1, reads SQTIHQWPATLVQPVGSPLSLECTVEGTSNPNLYWYRQAAGRGLQLLFYSVGIGQISSEVPQNLSASRPQDRQFILSSKKLLLSDSGFYLCAWSGTGDNEQFFGPGTRLTVL.

This clone appeared once. This chain uses TRBV27 with TRBJ2-3; the D gene is possibly TRBD1 (5 bases). The CDR3 runs to 15 residues. With 2 bases removed from V and 0 bases from J, the gap between germline ends came to 9 bases. Germline CDR1 is MNHEY and CDR2 is SMNVEV (reference sequence). DNA for the CDR3: TGTGCCAGCAGTTTAGACAGTACTAGCACAGATACGCAGTATTTT. Encoded protein: CASSLDSTSTDTQYF.

The rearrangement uses TRBV29-1 and TRBJ2-7; 10 positions agree with TRBD1. Germline CDR1 is SQVTM and CDR2 is ANQGSEA. Trimming at V came to 3 bases and at J to 5 bases, leaving 4 bases not matched to a gene. This CDR3 contains 13 residues. Here the CDR3 reads CSVEPGTGDEQYF. Here the CDR3 DNA reads TGCAGCGTTGAGCCCGGGACAGGGGACGAGCAGTACTTC.

The chain uses TRBV10-3 and TRBJ1-4, with D perhaps TRBD1 (5 bases). The CDR3 runs 13 residues. CDR1 and CDR2 (germline): ENHRY, SYGVKD. Trimming took 7 bases from V and 7 from J, leaving 13 bases between them. The DNA for the CDR3 is TGTGCCATCAAGGGACCACAATCTGAAAAACTGTTTTTT. It codes for CAIKGPQSEKLFF.

The chain has TRBV2 and TRBJ1-4; TRBD1 is a possible D gene (6 bases). The CDR3 sequence is 17 residues long. V was shortened by 4 bases and J by 0 bases, with 15 bases between the two germline ends. Germline V CDR1 and CDR2: SNHLY, FYNNEI. CDR3: CASSVAGKGATNEKLFF. CDR3 DNA: TGTGCCAGCAGTGTGGCGGGGAAGGGGGCAACTAATGAAAAACTGTTTTTT.

The chain links TRBV5-1 to TRBJ1-5, with 8 bases lining up with TRBD1. V lost 5 bases and J lost 6; bases outside the gene matches: 7. The CDR3 loop spans 14 amino acids. Germline loops: CDR1 SGHRS, CDR2 YFSETQ. The CDR3 spells CASSPTGGVQPQHF. DNA for the CDR3: TGCGCCAGCAGTCCTACAGGGGGGGTTCAGCCCCAGCATTTT.

The J gene is TRBJ2-6, the V gene TRBV18, with a possible D match to TRBD1 (5 bases). Between the trimmed V and J ends, which lost 1 base and 2 bases, there was a span of 9 bases. Germline V CDR1 and CDR2: KGHSH, LQKENI. The CDR3 contains 16 residues. CDR3 in amino acids: CASSPLQGTGANVLTF. The CDR3 DNA sequence: TGTGCCAGCTCACCACTTCAGGGTACTGGGGCCAACGTCCTGACTTTC.

V gene TRBV5-6 combines with J gene TRBJ2-2, with a weak D call TRBD2 (6 bases). The length of the CDR3 is 13 residues. V was trimmed by 2 bases and J by 6 bases, leaving 8 bases between them. Germline V lookup: CDR1 SGHDT, CDR2 YYEEEE. This chain's CDR3 is CASSLGGAGELFF. The CDR3 DNA follows: TGTGCCAGCAGCTTAGGAGGGGCCGGGGAGCTGTTTTTT.

The chain combines TRBV28 with TRBJ2-7, with D possibly being TRBD2 (6 bases). Germline CDR1 MDHEN, CDR2 SYDVKM. This CDR3 comprises 12 residues. Trimming shortened V by 7 bases and J by 6 bases, and 13 bases separated the two germline ends. CDR3 nucleotides: TGTGCCAGCATGACGGCCGGGGGCGAGCAGTACTTC. This sequence encodes CASMTAGGEQYF.

The chain employs TRBV27 and TRBJ1-5; a possible D gene is TRBD1 (6 bases). The CDR3 sequence is 17 residues long. Germline V gene lookup returns CDR1 MNHEY and CDR2 SMNVEV (reference sequence). V was cut by 4 bases and J by 3 bases, with 19 bases left in between. The CDR3 loop is CASSSRANRAYNQPQHF. The CDR3 DNA is TGTGCCAGCAGTTCCCGCGCCAACAGGGCGTACAATCAGCCCCAGCATTTT.